The present T cell receptor beta chain was sequenced within a study of blood T cell repertoires in COVID-19. As for the study in general: COVID-19 samples from acute and convalescent phases originated in the United States, Italy and Spain. T cells, B-cell-depleted T cells, or PBMCs provided the cDNA or gDNA that served as material.

The V gene lost 0 bases and the J gene lost 0 bases, with 9 bases spanning the gap. In germline, CDR1 is LGHNA, CDR2 YSLEER. This CDR3 has 16 residues. Clones were sequenced by immunoSEQ multiplex PCR, and TCRdb holds only the in-frame ones, with some missing. The sample shows some 160,000 clones, 84% of them seen only once. The receptor was isolated from a man aged 65-85 years with active or convalescent COVID-19. The V call is TRBV4-3, the J call TRBJ2-1, with D unclear. The sequencing sample was made of peripheral blood. CDR3 residues: CASSQEVLLSYNEQFF. CDR3 DNA sequence: TGCGCCAGCAGCCAAGAGGTTCTACTCTCCTACAATGAGCAGTTCTTC.